This T cell receptor beta chain stems from a study of blood T cells in healthy people across ages (dated by TCRdb to the mid-2010s). Notes on the research overall: In model experiments, template switching captured roughly one uniquely barcoded TCR beta cDNA molecule for every two T cells. Using deep sequencing normalized with unique cDNA molecular identifiers, the study measured how TCR beta repertoire diversity changes with age. To avoid experimental bias, donors of different ages were randomly spread across the sequencing lanes. Two additional independent replicas of 1 million unique cDNA reads from the same blood draw were analyzed for two donors (one aged 18 to 29 and one aged 80 or older). Four age groups were formed from the donors: young (average 16 years), middle-aged (just under 40), aged (62) and long-lived (about 80). What the work shows at the level of the full study, not this receptor alone: A strong correlation was found between observed TCR beta diversity and the percentage of naive T cells measured by flow cytometry. Total diversity estimates from one million sequenced T cells were considered lower bounds and underestimates. Because donor CMV infection status was unknown, age-related changes in expanded clonotypes were potentially confounded. Observed TCR beta diversity per million T cells fell roughly linearly with age, and a significant reduction was already apparent by age around 44. Compared with the aged group, the long-lived group had more naive CD4+ T cells, fewer expanded clones and increased TCR diversity, a pattern suggesting age selection. Conclusive comparison of naive and antigen-experienced compartments was prevented by the profiling of bulk unsorted PBMCs.

Libraries were made using 5' RACE. Sequencing took place on an Illumina HiSeq 2500. A second about 7 to 12 cycle PCR used a sample-barcoded 5' primer and a J-beta primer mix. Each TCR beta cDNA molecule received a unique molecular identifier from a template-switch 5' adaptor carrying 12 random nucleotides. Each sample yielded at least 2.5 million CDR3-containing paired-end reads. First-strand cDNA synthesis was performed from all RNA using the Mint cDNA synthesis kit, with priming by a TRBC-specific oligonucleotide. After uracil-DNA glycosylase treatment, a first 18-cycle PCR used universal primers M1SS and BC2_uni_R on all cDNA. Under the source paper's analysis protocol: For normalization, 1 million high-quality reads were randomly selected from each sample, with every read carrying a distinct molecular identifier. Instead of being binned into consensus sequences, reads with shared molecular identifiers were discarded. CDR3 identification, clonotype clustering and error correction used MiTCR with a Q25 quality threshold and the strictest error-elimination algorithm. A nonparametric unseen species model with Euler transformation was used to estimate lower-bound total TCR beta diversity. TCRdb reanalyzed the raw reads on its own, using fastp at Q25 for trimming and MiXCR for clone calling, and kept in-frame beta chains. Rows merge per CDR3 protein into single entries with the most common DNA and genes. The V and J calls follow TCRdb's processing rather than the paper's. In this sample the table shows around 1,600,000 distinct CDR3 sequences, 40% to 45% of which occur a single time. The ten largest clones represent just over 4% of the sample.

The donors were roughly 39 Caucasian individuals from Russia, aged 6 to 90 years, who were systemically healthy. Around 10 milliliters of peripheral blood were collected from each donor into EDTA-treated Vacutainer tubes. Ficoll-Paque density-gradient centrifugation was used to isolate PBMCs, with at least 6 million obtained per sample. Total RNA was extracted from PBMCs with Trizol reagent, with at least 5.5 micrograms obtained per sample. For every donor, flow cytometry on a PBMC aliquot measured the percentage of naive CD45RAhigh/CD27high T cells. As concerns this clonotype: Its antigen remains unidentified. Base qualities were left out, and no much larger clone turns up one base away.

Sequenced input: blood. This sequence originates from a woman under 30 in good health.

For the CDR3, the sequence is CASSYNNGSYNEQFF. Read as DNA, the sequence is TGTGCCAGCAGTTACAATAACGGGAGCTACAATGAGCAGTTCTTC. The chain was built from TRBV6-6 and TRBJ2-1; the D region possibly corresponds to TRBD2 (6 bases align). The germline V gene encodes CDR1 MNHNY and CDR2 SVGAGI (reference sequence). The CDR3 holds 15 amino acids from the cysteine to the phenylalanine. Kept here is only the CDR3 DNA, which spans 45 bases and is read in frame from base 1. The junction shows trimming of 2 bases on V and 3 bases on J, plus 11 bases between the germline ends.